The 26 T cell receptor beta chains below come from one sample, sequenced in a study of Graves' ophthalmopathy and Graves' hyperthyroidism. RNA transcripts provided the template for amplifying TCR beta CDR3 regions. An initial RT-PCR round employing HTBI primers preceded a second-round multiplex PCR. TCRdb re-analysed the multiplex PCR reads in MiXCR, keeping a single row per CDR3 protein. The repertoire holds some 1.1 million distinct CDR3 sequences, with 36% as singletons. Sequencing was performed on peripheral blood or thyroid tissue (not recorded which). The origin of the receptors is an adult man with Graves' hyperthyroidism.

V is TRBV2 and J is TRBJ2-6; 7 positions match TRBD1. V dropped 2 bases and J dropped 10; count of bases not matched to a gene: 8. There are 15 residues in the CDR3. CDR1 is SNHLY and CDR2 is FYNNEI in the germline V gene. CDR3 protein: CASSELGQRLNVLTF. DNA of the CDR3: TGTGCCAGCAGTGAACTGGGACAGAGATTAAACGTCCTGACTTTC.

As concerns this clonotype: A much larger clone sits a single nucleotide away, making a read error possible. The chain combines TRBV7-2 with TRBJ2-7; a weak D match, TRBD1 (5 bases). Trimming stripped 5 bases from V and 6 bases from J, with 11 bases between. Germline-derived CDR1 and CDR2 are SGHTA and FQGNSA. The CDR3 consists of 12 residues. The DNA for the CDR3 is TGTGCCAGCAGCGTGCAGGGCGGCGAGCAGTACTTC. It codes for CASSVQGGEQYF.

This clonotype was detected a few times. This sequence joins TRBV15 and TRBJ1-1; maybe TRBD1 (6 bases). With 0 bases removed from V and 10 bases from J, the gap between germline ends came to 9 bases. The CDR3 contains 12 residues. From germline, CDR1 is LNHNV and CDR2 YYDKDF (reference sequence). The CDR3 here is CATSRDGGLAFF. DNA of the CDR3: TGTGCCACCAGCAGAGATGGGGGGCTAGCTTTCTTT.

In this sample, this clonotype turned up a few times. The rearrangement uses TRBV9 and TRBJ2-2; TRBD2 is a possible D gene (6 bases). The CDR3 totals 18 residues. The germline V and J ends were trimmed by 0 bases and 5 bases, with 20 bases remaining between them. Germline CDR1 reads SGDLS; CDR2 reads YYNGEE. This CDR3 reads CASSVGLAAGRRTGELFF. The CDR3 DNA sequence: TGTGCCAGCAGCGTAGGATTAGCGGCAGGGAGACGGACCGGGGAGCTGTTTTTT.

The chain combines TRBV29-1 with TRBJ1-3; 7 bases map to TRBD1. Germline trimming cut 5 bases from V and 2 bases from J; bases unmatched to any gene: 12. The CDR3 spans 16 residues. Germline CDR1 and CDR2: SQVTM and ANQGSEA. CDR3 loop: CSVRNRGTNTGNTIYF. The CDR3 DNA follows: TGCAGCGTTCGCAACAGGGGTACGAACACTGGAAACACCATATATTTT.

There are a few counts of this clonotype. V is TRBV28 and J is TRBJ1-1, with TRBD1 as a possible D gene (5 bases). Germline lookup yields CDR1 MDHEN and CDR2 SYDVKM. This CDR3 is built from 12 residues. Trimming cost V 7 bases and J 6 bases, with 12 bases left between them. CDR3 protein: CASKDRSPEAFF. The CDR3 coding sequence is TGTGCCAGCAAAGACAGATCTCCTGAAGCTTTCTTT.

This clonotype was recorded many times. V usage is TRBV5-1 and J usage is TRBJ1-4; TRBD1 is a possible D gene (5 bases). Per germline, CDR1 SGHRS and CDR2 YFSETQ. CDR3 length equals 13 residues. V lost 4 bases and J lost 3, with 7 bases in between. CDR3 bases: TGCGCCAGCAGCCCGGGACCTAATGAAAAACTGTTTTTT. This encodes CASSPGPNEKLFF. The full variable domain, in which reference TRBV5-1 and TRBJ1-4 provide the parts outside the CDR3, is KAGVTQTPRYLIKTRGQQVTLSCSPISGHRSVSWYQQTPGQGLQFLFEYFSETQRNKGNFPGRFSGRQFSNSRSEMNVSTLELGDSALYLCASSPGPNEKLFFGSGTQLSVL.

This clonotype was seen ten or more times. The CDR3 DNA is TGCGCCAGCACGCGGGACATTTCCTACGAGCAGTACTTC. Its translation is CASTRDISYEQYF. This chain links TRBV5-1 with TRBJ2-7; D assignment may be TRBD1 or TRBD2 (6 bases each). The V end lost 6 bases, the J end lost 1 base, and 11 bases lay between the germline ends. Germline V gene lookup returns CDR1 SGHRS and CDR2 YFSETQ. There are 13 residues in the CDR3.

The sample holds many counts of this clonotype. The CDR3 reads CASSVGGRSTEAFF. DNA of the CDR3: TGTGCCAGCAGCGTAGGGGGGAGGAGCACTGAAGCTTTCTTT. V is TRBV9 and J is TRBJ1-1; TRBD1 might be the D (5 bases). V gave up 0 bases and J gave up 4 bases, with 10 bases separating them. The CDR3 runs 14 residues. Germline CDR1 reads SGDLS; CDR2 reads YYNGEE.

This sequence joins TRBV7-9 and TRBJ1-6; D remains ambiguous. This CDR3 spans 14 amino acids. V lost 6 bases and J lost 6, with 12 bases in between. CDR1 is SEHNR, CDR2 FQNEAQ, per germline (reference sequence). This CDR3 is CASSWNTANSPLHF. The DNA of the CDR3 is TGTGCCAGCAGTTGGAATACTGCTAATTCACCCCTCCACTTT. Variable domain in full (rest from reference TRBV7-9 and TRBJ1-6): DTGVSQNPRHKITKRGQNVTFRCDPISEHNRLYWYRQTLGQGPEFLTYFQNEAQLEKSRLLSDRFSAERPKGSFSTLEIQRTEQGDSAMYLCASSWNTANSPLHFGNGTRLTVT.

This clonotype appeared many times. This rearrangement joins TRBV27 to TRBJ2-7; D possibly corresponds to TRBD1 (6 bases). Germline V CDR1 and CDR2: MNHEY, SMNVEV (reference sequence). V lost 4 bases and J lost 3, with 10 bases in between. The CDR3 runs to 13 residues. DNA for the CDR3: TGTGCCAGCAGTTATCTGGACAGCTACGAGCAGTACTTC. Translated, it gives CASSYLDSYEQYF.

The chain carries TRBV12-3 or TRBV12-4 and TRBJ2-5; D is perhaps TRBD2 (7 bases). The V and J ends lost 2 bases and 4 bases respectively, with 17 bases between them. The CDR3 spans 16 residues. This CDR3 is CASSLSGGAGTETQYF. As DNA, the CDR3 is TGTGCCAGCAGTTTAAGTGGGGGGGCCGGGACAGAGACCCAGTACTTC.

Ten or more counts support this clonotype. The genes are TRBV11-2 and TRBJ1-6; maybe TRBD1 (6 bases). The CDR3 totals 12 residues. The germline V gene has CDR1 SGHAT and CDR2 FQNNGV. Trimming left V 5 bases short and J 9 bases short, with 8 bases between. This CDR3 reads CASSEQGSPLHF. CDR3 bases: TGTGCCAGCAGCGAACAGGGTTCACCCCTCCACTTT.

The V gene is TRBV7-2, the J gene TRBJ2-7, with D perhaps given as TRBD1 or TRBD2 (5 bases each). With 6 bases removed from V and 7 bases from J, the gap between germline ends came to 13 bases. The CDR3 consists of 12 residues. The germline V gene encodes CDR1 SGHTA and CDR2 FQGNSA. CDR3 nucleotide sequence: TGTGCCAGCAGTGCCCGTTGGGGGGAGCAGTACTTC. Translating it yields CASSARWGEQYF.

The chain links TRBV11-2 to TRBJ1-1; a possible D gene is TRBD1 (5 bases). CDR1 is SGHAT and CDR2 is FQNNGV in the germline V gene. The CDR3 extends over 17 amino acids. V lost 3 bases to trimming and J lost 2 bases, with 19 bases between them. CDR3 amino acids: CASSFSGTPRINTEAFF. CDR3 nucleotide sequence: TGTGCCAGCAGCTTTTCCGGGACTCCGAGAATAAACACTGAAGCTTTCTTT.

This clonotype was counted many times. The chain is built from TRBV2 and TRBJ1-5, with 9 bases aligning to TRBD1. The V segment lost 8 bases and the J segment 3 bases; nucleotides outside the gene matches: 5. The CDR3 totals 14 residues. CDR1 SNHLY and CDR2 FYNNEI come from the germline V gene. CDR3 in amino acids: CASEGTGYNQPQHF. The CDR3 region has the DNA TGTGCCAGCGAGGGGACAGGGTACAATCAGCCCCAGCATTTT.

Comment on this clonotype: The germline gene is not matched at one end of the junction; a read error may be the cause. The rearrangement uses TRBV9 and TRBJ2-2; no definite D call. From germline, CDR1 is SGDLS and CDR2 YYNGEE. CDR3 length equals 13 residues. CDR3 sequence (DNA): TGTGCCGGCAGAGGCGCGAACACCGGGGAGCTGTTTTTT. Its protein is CAGRGANTGELFF.

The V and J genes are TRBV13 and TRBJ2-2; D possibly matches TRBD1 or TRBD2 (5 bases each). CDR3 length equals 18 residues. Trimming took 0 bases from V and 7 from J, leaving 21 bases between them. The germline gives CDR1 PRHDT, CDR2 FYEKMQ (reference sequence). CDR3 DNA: TGTGCCAGCAGCTTAGGATTTTGGGGACGAGCTCCTCACGGGGAGCTGTTTTTT. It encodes CASSLGFWGRAPHGELFF.

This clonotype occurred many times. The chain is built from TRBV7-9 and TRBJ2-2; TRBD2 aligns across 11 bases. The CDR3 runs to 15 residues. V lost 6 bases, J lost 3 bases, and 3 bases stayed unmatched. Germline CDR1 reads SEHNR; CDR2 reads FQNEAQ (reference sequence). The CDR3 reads CASRLAGAYTGELFF. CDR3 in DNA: TGTGCCAGCAGACTAGCGGGGGCTTACACCGGGGAGCTGTTTTTT.

DNA of the CDR3: TGCGCCAGCAGTCGCCCGCCGGAGAACACCGGGGAGCTGTTTTTT. Translated, it gives CASSRPPENTGELFF. The J gene is TRBJ2-2, the V gene TRBV5-1; no firm D call. The V end was cut by 5 bases, the J end by 1 base, with 12 bases between. Germline V gene lookup returns CDR1 SGHRS and CDR2 YFSETQ. There are 15 residues in the CDR3.

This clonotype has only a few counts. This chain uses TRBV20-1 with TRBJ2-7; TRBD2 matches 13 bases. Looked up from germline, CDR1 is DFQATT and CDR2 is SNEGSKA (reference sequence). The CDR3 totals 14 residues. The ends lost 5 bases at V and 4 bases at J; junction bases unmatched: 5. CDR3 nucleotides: TGCAGTGCTGCGGGACTAGCGGGATCTTACGAGCAGTACTTC. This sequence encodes CSAAGLAGSYEQYF.

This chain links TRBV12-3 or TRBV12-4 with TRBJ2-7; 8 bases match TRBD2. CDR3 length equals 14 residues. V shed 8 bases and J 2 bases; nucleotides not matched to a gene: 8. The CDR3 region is CASVHGGGAYEQYF. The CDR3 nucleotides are TGTGCCAGCGTCCACGGGGGGGGAGCCTACGAGCAGTACTTC.

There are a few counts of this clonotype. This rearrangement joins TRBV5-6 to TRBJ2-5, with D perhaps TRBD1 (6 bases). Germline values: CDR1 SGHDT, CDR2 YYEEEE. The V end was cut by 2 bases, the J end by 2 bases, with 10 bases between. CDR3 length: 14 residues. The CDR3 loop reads CASSFGTPQETQYF. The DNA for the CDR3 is TGTGCCAGCAGCTTTGGGACACCTCAAGAGACCCAGTACTTC.

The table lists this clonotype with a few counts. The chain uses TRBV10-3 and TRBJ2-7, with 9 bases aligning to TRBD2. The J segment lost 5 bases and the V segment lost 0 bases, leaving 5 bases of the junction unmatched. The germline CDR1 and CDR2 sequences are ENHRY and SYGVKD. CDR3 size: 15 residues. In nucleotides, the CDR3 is TGTGCCATCAGTGAGTCTGGTAGCGGGAGAGACGAGCAGTACTTC. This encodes CAISESGSGRDEQYF.

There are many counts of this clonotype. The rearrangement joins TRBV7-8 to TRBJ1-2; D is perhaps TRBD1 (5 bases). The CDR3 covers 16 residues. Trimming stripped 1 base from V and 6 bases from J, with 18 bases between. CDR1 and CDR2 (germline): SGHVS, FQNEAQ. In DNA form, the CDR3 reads TGTGCCAGCAGCTTAGGGATAAGGTTCTCGGGGGATGGCTACACCTTC. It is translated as CASSLGIRFSGDGYTF.

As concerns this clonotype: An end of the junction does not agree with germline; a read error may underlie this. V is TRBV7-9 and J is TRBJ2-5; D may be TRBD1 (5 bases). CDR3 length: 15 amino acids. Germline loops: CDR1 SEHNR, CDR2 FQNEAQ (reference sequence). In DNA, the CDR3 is TGTACCAGCAGCCTGGGTGGGGCAGACCAAGAGACCCAGTACTTC. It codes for CTSSLGGADQETQYF.